A selection of T cell receptor beta chains follows, all from one sample in a study of OX40 agonist ivuxolimab in advanced cancers. The assay was immunoSEQ multiplex PCR, and TCRdb's table has in-frame clones only and misses some. The data hold over 35,000 clones, with approximately 84% observed a single time. The specimen was CD4+ or CD8+ T cells sorted from blood, collected in a trial of the OX40 agonist ivuxolimab. These receptors were taken from an adult with an advanced solid tumor such as melanoma, head and neck, liver or kidney cancer. Both conserved end residues are part of each CDR3. D genes are given only for firm matches. For some rows the clone size is stated as once, few or many, or as a class when expanded; others skip it.

14 TRBD2 TRBJ2-1 TRBV7-7 once TGTGCCAGCAGCTTAGGCGGGGGTTACAATGAGCAGTTCTTC CASSLGGGYNEQFF
16 TRBD2 TRBJ2-3 TRBV4-1 NA TGCGCCAGCAGCCGGACTAGCGGGGGGGCAACAGATACGCAGTATTTT CASSRTSGGATDTQYF
20 NA TRBJ1-2 TRBV19 NA TGTGCCAGTAGTATTAGGTCTTGGGCAGGGTACGTTGCTAAGGAGGGAGGCTACACCTTC CASSIRSWAGYVAKEGGYTF
16 NA TRBJ2-1 TRBV9 NA TGTGCCAGCAGCGTAGTAGAAGGGCTATCCTACAATGAGCAGTTCTTC CASSVVEGLSYNEQFF
15 NA TRBJ1-5 TRBV6-4 NA TGTGCCAGCACCTGGGGAGTTACCAGCAATCAGCCCCAGCATTTT CASTWGVTSNQPQHF
15 NA TRBJ2-5 TRBV4-1 NA TGCGCCAGCAGCGAAGTGGCCAGGCTAGGGGGGACCCAGTACTTC CASSEVARLGGTQYF
14 NA TRBJ1-1 TRBV9 NA TGTGCCAGCAGCGTAGGAGGCGGGGCAACTGAAGCTTTCTTT CASSVGGGATEAFF
14 NA TRBJ1-2 TRBV27 NA TGTGCCAGCAGTTTATCGGCGGACTCCTATGGCTACACCTTC CASSLSADSYGYTF
15 TRBD1 TRBJ2-7 TRBV5-4 NA TGTGCCAGCAGCTTGGATGGGACAGTACGCCACGAGCAGTACTTC CASSLDGTVRHEQYF
16 TRBD1 TRBJ2-2 TRBV27 NA TGTGCCAGCAGTGGGTCCGGGACAGATTACACCGGGGAGCTGTTTTTT CASSGSGTDYTGELFF
16 TRBD1 TRBJ2-2 TRBV9 NA TGTGCCAGCAGCGCCCCGGGACAGTGGAACACCGGGGAGCTGTTTTTT CASSAPGQWNTGELFF
13 TRBD2 TRBJ2-1 TRBV4-1 NA TGCGCCAGCAGATTTAGCGGGGGCGATGAGCAGTTCTTC CASRFSGGDEQFF
16 NA TRBJ2-1 TRBV9 once TGTGCCAGCAGCGTAAGTGCCCTTGGGCGGGTGGGCGAGCAGTTCTTC CASSVSALGRVGEQFF
14 NA TRBJ2-7 TRBV19 NA TGTGCCAGTAGTCGTGGTGGTAGGAACTACGAGCAGTACTTC CASSRGGRNYEQYF
16 NA TRBJ2-2 TRBV11-3 NA TGTGCCAGCAGGTCCCGGGACTTGGGGTACACCGGGGAGCTGTTTTTT CASRSRDLGYTGELFF
13 NA TRBJ1-3 TRBV21-1 NA TGTGCCAGCAGCAAAGTCAGGGGAAACACCATATATTTT CASSKVRGNTIYF
11 NA TRBJ1-2 TRBV29-1 NA TGCAGCGTTGTCCGCGACTATGGCTACACCTTC CSVVRDYGYTF
17 NA TRBJ1-5 TRBV18 few TGTGCCAGCTCACCTGTCCAGGGACCTTATAGCAATCAGCCCCAGCATTTT CASSPVQGPYSNQPQHF
20 TRBD1 TRBJ2-4 TRBV5-3 NA TGTGCCAGAAGCTTGGGGTGGACAGGGGGCTTCGGGGTAGCCAAAAACATTCAGTACTTC CARSLGWTGGFGVAKNIQYF
16 NA TRBJ2-1 TRBV27 NA TGTGCCAGCAGTTTATCTTTGGCCGCTCCGATGAATGAGCAGTTCTTC CASSLSLAAPMNEQFF
14 NA TRBJ1-2 TRBV14 NA TGTGCCAGCAGCCAAGAGCGGAGTTACTATGGCTACACCTTC CASSQERSYYGYTF
16 TRBD2 TRBJ2-1 TRBV7-9 NA TGTGCCAGCAGCTCACTAGCGGCGAGCTCCTACAATGAGCAGTTCTTC CASSSLAASSYNEQFF
14 TRBD1 TRBJ2-3 TRBV6-6 NA TGTGCCAGCAGTACGGGACAGGGATCCGATACGCAGTATTTT CASSTGQGSDTQYF
19 TRBD1 TRBJ1-2 TRBV5-1 NA TGCGCCAGCAGCTCGACAATATACGGGACAGCTCGCGATAACTATGGCTACACCTTC CASSSTIYGTARDNYGYTF
14 NA TRBJ1-5 TRBV5-5 NA TGTGCCAGCAGCCTGACAGAACTATCACAGCCCCAGCATTTT CASSLTELSQPQHF
14 NA TRBJ2-7 TRBV27 once TGTGCCAGCAGTTCGGTACGGGGGCGGTGGGAGCAGTACTTC CASSSVRGRWEQYF
14 TRBD1 TRBJ1-4 TRBV13 NA TGTGCCAGCAGCTTAAGGGGGCCTCAGGAAAAACTGTTTTTT CASSLRGPQEKLFF
17 TRBD2 TRBJ2-1 TRBV9 once TGTGCCAGCACCCCCTTAGCGGGAGACCTCTCCTACAATGAGCAGTTCTTC CASTPLAGDLSYNEQFF
15 TRBD1 TRBJ1-1 TRBV7-3 NA TGTGCCAGCAGCTTGGCCGGACAGGGGAACACTGAAGCTTTCTTT CASSLAGQGNTEAFF
17 TRBD2 TRBJ2-4 TRBV5-1 NA TGCGCCAGCAGCTTGGAGGCGGCGGGAGGGCTTCGGGACATTCAGTACTTC CASSLEAAGGLRDIQYF
14 NA TRBJ2-3 TRBV19 NA TGTGCCAGTAGTGCGCCTCCACTAGCAGATACGCAGTATTTT CASSAPPLADTQYF
13 TRBD1 TRBJ2-1 TRBV5-1 once TGCGCCAGCGGGCAGGGGGCCTACAATGAGCAGTTCTTC CASGQGAYNEQFF
14 NA TRBJ1-1 TRBV7-8 medium-sized TGTGCCAGCAGCCATGAGGGCCAGAACACTGAAGCTTTCTTT CASSHEGQNTEAFF
15 TRBD2 TRBJ2-1 TRBV13 NA TGTGCCAGCAGCTCTCTAGCGGCAAGACCCAATGAGCAGTTCTTC CASSSLAARPNEQFF
14 NA TRBJ2-7 TRBV27 NA TGTGCCAGCAGTTTAGGGTCTTTGGGGTACGAGCAGTACTTC CASSLGSLGYEQYF
13 NA TRBJ1-6 TRBV6-4 NA TGTGCCAGCAGTGAGGCGGGATCCTCACCCCTCCACTTT CASSEAGSSPLHF
15 NA TRBJ2-1 TRBV29-1 NA TGCAGCGTTGGGGGCGGGACCCTTCAGAACAATGAGCAGTTCTTC CSVGGGTLQNNEQFF
17 NA TRBJ2-1 TRBV5-4 NA TGTGCCAGCAGCTTTATGGGGGACCCCCCTGACTACAATGAGCAGTTCTTC CASSFMGDPPDYNEQFF
14 TRBD1 TRBJ2-3 TRBV5-4 NA TGTGCCAGCAGCTGGGGACAGGGCCCAGATACGCAGTATTTT CASSWGQGPDTQYF
14 NA TRBJ2-7 TRBV6-5 NA TGTGCCAGCAGTTACGGGTCAGGGACCTACGAGCAGTACTTC CASSYGSGTYEQYF
13 TRBD1 TRBJ1-6 TRBV29-1 NA TGCAGCGCCCTGACAGGGGGAAATTCACCCCTCCACTTT CSALTGGNSPLHF
15 NA TRBJ1-2 TRBV9 NA TGTGCCAGCAGCGTAGAGGCCGCCGTTAACTATGGCTACACCTTC CASSVEAAVNYGYTF
16 TRBD2 TRBJ2-5 TRBV11-3 NA TGTGCCAGCAGCTCAAGGACTAGCGCCAGCAGGGAGACCCAGTACTTC CASSSRTSASRETQYF
13 NA TRBJ2-3 TRBV6-5 NA TGTGCCAGCAGTTACGGACGCACAGATACGCAGTATTTT CASSYGRTDTQYF
17 NA TRBJ2-4 TRBV9 NA TGTGCCAGCAGCGTAGATGGCTCGACGCTAGCCAAAAACATTCAGTACTTC CASSVDGSTLAKNIQYF
13 NA TRBJ2-1 TRBV2 NA TGTGCCAGCCCTAGAGCCGACCGACGTGAGCAGTTCTTC CASPRADRREQFF
15 TRBD1 TRBJ1-2 TRBV5-1 NA TGCGCCAGCAGCTCCCATACAGGGGAGGTCTATGGCTACACCTTC CASSSHTGEVYGYTF
15 TRBD1 TRBJ1-2 TRBV27 NA TGTGCCAGCAGGCCCCTCGGACAGGGAGGGAATGGCTACACCTTC CASRPLGQGGNGYTF
14 NA TRBJ2-7 TRBV11-3 NA TGTGCCAGCAGCTTAGTCGGAAATCCCTACGAGCAGTACTTC CASSLVGNPYEQYF
14 NA TRBJ2-5 TRBV6-5 NA TGTGCCAGCAGTTACTATACAGGGCGAGAGACCCAGTACTTC CASSYYTGRETQYF
15 NA TRBJ2-7 TRBV10-2 NA TGCGCCAGCAGTGAGGCGGGGACCTTCTCCTACGAGCAGTACTTC CASSEAGTFSYEQYF
13 NA TRBJ1-5 TRBV5-6 NA TGTGCCAGCAGCTTGTCAGGTGATCAGCCCCAGCATTTT CASSLSGDQPQHF
12 NA TRBJ2-7 TRBV9 NA TGTGCCAGCAGCGGACTTTCCGGCGAGCAGTACTTC CASSGLSGEQYF
14 TRBD1 TRBJ2-3 TRBV27 NA TGTGCCAGCAGAGCGACAGGGGAATACGATACGCAGTATTTT CASRATGEYDTQYF
14 NA TRBJ2-7 TRBV13 NA TGTGCCAGCAGCTTAGTAGGGAGCTCCTACGAGCAGTACTTC CASSLVGSSYEQYF